The T cell receptor beta chain under discussion was sequenced for a study of blood T cell repertoires in COVID-19. At the level of the study: From the United States, Italy and Spain came samples of acute and convalescent COVID-19.

The repertoire was sequenced with immunoSEQ multiplex PCR; TCRdb's copy has only in-frame clones and lacks some. The sample yields about 99,000 clones, roughly 76% seen once. This CDR3 has 15 amino acids. CDR1 is SGHAT and CDR2 is FQDESV in the germline V gene (reference sequence). Between the trimmed V and J ends, which lost 5 bases and 6 bases, there was a span of 20 bases. Material: peripheral blood. This sequence originates from a man at least 80 years old with COVID-19, enrolled during active disease. The chain carries TRBV11-1 and TRBJ2-7; TRBD2 might be the D (7 bases). This chain's CDR3 is CASSLRGGATSEQYF. The DNA for the CDR3 is TGTGCCAGCAGCCTACGCGGGGGCGCAACGAGCGAGCAGTACTTC.